The clone carrying this T cell receptor beta chain was seen ten or more times. What it recognizes is unknown. Libraries for TCRalpha and TCRbeta carried sample barcodes and unique molecular identifiers via 5'RACE. Each CDR3 protein gets one entry after TCRdb re-called the 5' RACE reads with MiXCR. This sample has tens of thousands of distinct CDR3 sequences; approximately 7% occur once, and the top ten carry 1.4%. This sample is part of a study of T-cell memory formation after mild COVID-19. CDR1 MGHRA and CDR2 YSYEKL come from the germline V gene. V shed 4 bases, J shed 6 bases, and the junction held 8 bases outside the gene matches. The CDR3 length is 16 residues. Study findings and constraints: Certain responding clones were present in pre-infection memory, suggesting participation of cross-reactive memory. CD4/CD8 balance held among clones contracting day 15 to 85, and later expanders leaned CD4+. Clones which contracted sat mainly in CM and EM if CD4+, and in EMRA if CD8+.

What was sequenced was PBMCs or a T cell subset sorted from them (not recorded which). The chain joins TRBV4-1 to TRBJ2-7, with 14 bases fitting TRBD2. The source of this sequence is a man aged 18 to 30 who had mild COVID-19 (a few samples of this study predate the infection). Cell type and time point are not known. CDR3 sequence (DNA): TGCGCCAGCAGCCGCGGGACTAGCGGGGGCCCCGTCGAGCAGTACTTC. Residues: CASSRGTSGGPVEQYF.